The next 8 T cell receptor beta chains were all read from a single sample in a study of vaccination effects on CD4 cells after COVID-19. Repertoires were generated with immunoSEQ multiplex PCR, while TCRdb's copy carries only in-frame clones and drops some. The table shows about 61,000 clones, with 81% occurring only once. CD4+ T cells specific for antigen were expanded with viral peptide pools by the ViraFEST assay before sequencing. The authors isolated CD4+ T cells after around 9 days of culture. Their specific antigens are unknown. The specimen was CD4+ T cells from PBMCs cultured with HCoV-229E spike peptides, collected before COVID-19 vaccination. The source of these receptors is a human donor who received a COVID-19 vaccine.

The chain has TRBV10-3 and TRBJ2-1; D not certain. The CDR3 consists of 13 residues. Germline assignment: CDR1 ENHRY and CDR2 SYGVKD. V was trimmed by 4 bases and J by 5 bases, leaving 9 bases between them. The CDR3, as DNA: TGTGCCATCAGTGGAACTGGTAACAATGAGCAGTTCTTC. Amino acids: CAISGTGNNEQFF.

The J gene is TRBJ2-3, the V gene TRBV7-9; 8 bases are shared with TRBD1. Per germline, CDR1 SEHNR and CDR2 FQNEAQ (reference sequence). CDR3 length: 14 residues. The trim removed 3 bases at V and 3 bases at J, leaving 2 bases unmatched. The CDR3 protein is CASSLRQGTDTQYF. In nucleotides, the CDR3 is TGTGCCAGCAGCTTGCGACAGGGGACAGATACGCAGTATTTT. The full variable domain, in which reference TRBV7-9 and TRBJ2-3 provide the parts outside the CDR3, is DTGVSQNPRHKITKRGQNVTFRCDPISEHNRLYWYRQTLGQGPEFLTYFQNEAQLEKSRLLSDRFSAERPKGSFSTLEIQRTEQGDSAMYLCASSLRQGTDTQYFGPGTRLTVL.

The rearrangement joins TRBV18 to TRBJ1-4; D gene unclear. Between the trimmed V and J ends, which lost 3 bases and 5 bases, there was a span of 7 bases. Per germline, CDR1 KGHSH and CDR2 LQKENI. This CDR3 has 13 residues. The CDR3 DNA follows: TGTGCCAGCTCACCTTCGGGGAATGAAAAACTGTTTTTT. Its translation: CASSPSGNEKLFF.

This chain uses TRBV28 with TRBJ2-2, with D possibly being TRBD1 or TRBD2 (5 bases each). The germline V gene encodes CDR1 MDHEN and CDR2 SYDVKM. Trimming cost V 3 bases and J 4 bases, with 12 bases left between them. The CDR3 has 15 residues. This CDR3 reads CASSFFSGPTGELFF. The CDR3 region has the DNA TGTGCCAGCAGTTTCTTTTCGGGACCCACCGGGGAGCTGTTTTTT.

This clone was observed once. J is TRBJ2-6 and V is TRBV10-1, with a tentative D call TRBD1 (5 bases). In germline, CDR1 is WNHNN, CDR2 SYGVQD (reference sequence). This CDR3 spans 17 amino acids. The germline V and J ends were trimmed by 11 bases and 4 bases, with 24 bases remaining between them. CDR3 coding DNA: TGCGCCGGGTCTTCTAAAGGGGAAATGTACGGGGCCAACGTCCTGACTTTC. This encodes CAGSSKGEMYGANVLTF.

The chain is built from TRBV21-1 and TRBJ1-4. TRBV21-1 corresponds to a pseudogene. The CDR3 sequence is 15 residues long. For the CDR3, the DNA is TGTGCCAGCAGCAAACGGTTTGTTGCTAATGAAAAACTGTTTTTT. Translation gives CASSKRFVANEKLFF.

The chain combines TRBV12-3 or TRBV12-4 with TRBJ1-2; maybe TRBD1 (5 bases). Trimming shortened V by 4 bases and J by 7 bases, and 10 bases separated the two germline ends. This CDR3 is 12 amino acids long. The CDR3 sequence: CASSWDGLGYTF. The CDR3 nucleotides read TGTGCCAGCAGTTGGGACGGGCTTGGCTACACCTTC.

The chain links TRBV7-8 to TRBJ2-5; TRBD1 might be the D (6 bases). The CDR3 is 13 amino acids. Trimming left V 6 bases short and J 5 bases short, with 13 bases between. The germline CDR1 and CDR2 sequences are SGHVS and FQNEAQ. Here the CDR3 DNA reads TGTGCCAGCAGTTCACAGGGTGGGGAGACCCAGTACTTC. It translates to CASSSQGGETQYF.